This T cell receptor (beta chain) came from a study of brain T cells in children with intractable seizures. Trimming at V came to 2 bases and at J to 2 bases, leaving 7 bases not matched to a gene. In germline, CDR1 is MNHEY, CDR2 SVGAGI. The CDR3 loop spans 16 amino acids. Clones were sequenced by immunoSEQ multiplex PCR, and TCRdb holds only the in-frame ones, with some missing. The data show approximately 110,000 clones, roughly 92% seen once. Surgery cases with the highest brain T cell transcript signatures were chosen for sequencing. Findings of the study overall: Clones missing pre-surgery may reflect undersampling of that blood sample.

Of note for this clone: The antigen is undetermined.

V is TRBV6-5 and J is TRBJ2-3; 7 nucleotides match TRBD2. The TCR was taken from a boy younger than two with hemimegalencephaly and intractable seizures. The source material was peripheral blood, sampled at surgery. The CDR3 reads CASSYNLADNTDTQYF. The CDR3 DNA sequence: TGTGCCAGCAGTTACAATCTAGCGGATAACACAGATACGCAGTATTTT.